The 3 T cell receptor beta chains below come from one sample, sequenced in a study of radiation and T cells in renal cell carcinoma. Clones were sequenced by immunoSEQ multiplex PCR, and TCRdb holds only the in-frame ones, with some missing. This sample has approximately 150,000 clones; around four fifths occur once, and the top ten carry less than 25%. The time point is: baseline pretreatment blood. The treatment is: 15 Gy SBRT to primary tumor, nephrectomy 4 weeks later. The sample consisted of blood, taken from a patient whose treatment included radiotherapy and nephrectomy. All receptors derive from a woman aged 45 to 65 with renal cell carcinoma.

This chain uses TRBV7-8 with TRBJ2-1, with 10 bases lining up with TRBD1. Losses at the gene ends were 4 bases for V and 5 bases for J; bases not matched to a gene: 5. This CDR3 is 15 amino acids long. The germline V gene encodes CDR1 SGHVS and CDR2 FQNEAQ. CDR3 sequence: CASSSGTGANNEQFF. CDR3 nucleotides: TGTGCCAGCAGCTCCGGGACAGGGGCCAACAATGAGCAGTTCTTC.

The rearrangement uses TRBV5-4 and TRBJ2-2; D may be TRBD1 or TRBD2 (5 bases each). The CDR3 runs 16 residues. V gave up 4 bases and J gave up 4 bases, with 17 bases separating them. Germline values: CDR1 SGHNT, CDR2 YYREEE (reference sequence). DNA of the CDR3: TGTGCCAGCAGCCAAGGGGACCGCGAGGGCACCGGGGAGCTGTTTTTT. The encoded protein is CASSQGDREGTGELFF.

CDR3 coding DNA: TGCGCCAGCGTCAAACTAGCGGGCAGCTACGAGCAGTACTTC. Translation gives CASVKLAGSYEQYF. This chain connects TRBV10-1 to TRBJ2-7; TRBD2 agrees at 9 bases. The CDR3 length is 14 residues. With 8 bases clipped from V and 3 bases from J, the junction kept 8 bases outside the gene matches. Germline V lookup: CDR1 WNHNN, CDR2 SYGVQD (reference sequence).